The 17 T cell receptor beta chains presented below share a single source sample, sequenced in a study of T cells in Graves' hyperthyroidism and ophthalmopathy. Amplification yielded TCR beta CDR3 regions, with RNA transcripts as the source. TCR CDR3 underwent first-round RT-PCR with the HTBI primer set. MiXCR, applied by TCRdb to the multiplex PCR reads, yields one record per CDR3 protein. Among under 650,000 distinct CDR3 sequences listed, 15% to 20% were seen once. Sequencing input: blood. All receptors derive from a woman in her 30s with Graves' hyperthyroidism.

Ten or more counts support this clonotype. The rearrangement links TRBV28 to TRBJ2-2; D not certain. V lost 7 bases and J 3 bases, leaving 6 bases between the germline ends. The CDR3 covers 12 residues. Per germline, CDR1 MDHEN and CDR2 SYDVKM. DNA for the CDR3: TGTGCCAGCACACCCTACACCGGGGAGCTGTTTTTT. It is translated as CASTPYTGELFF.

Ten or more counts support this clonotype. The chain joins TRBV19 to TRBJ2-5, with 7 nucleotides matching TRBD1. This CDR3 is 13 amino acids long. V lost 5 bases, J lost 5 bases, and 5 bases stayed unmatched. Germline V gene sequence: CDR1 LNHDA, CDR2 SQIVND (reference sequence). CDR3 loop: CASSRDSRETQYF. The CDR3 DNA follows: TGTGCCAGTAGTCGGGACAGCCGGGAGACCCAGTACTTC.

This clonotype was detected only a few times. The chain is built from TRBV4-3 and TRBJ2-7; D is ambiguous. V lost 0 bases and J 7 bases, leaving 13 bases between the germline ends. The CDR3 consists of 14 residues. The germline CDR1 and CDR2 sequences are LGHNA and YSLEER. The CDR3 region is CASSQDLDLGEQYF. The CDR3 nucleotides read TGCGCCAGCAGCCAAGATCTAGACTTGGGGGAGCAGTACTTC.

This clonotype was detected many times. The chain recombines TRBV27 with TRBJ2-5; 7 nucleotides align to TRBD1. V lost 6 bases, J lost 5 bases, and 6 bases stayed unmatched. This CDR3 is 13 amino acids long. CDR1 is MNHEY and CDR2 is SMNVEV in the germline V gene (reference sequence). The chain's CDR3 is CASRHRGLETQYF. In DNA, the CDR3 is TGTGCCAGCAGGCACAGGGGATTGGAGACCCAGTACTTC.

On this clonotype itself: A read error may explain this, as a much larger clone is one base away. V usage is TRBV5-1 and J usage is TRBJ2-7, with 9 bases identical to TRBD1. CDR3 length equals 15 residues. Germline CDR1 reads SGHRS; CDR2 reads YFSETQ. V shed 1 base and J 3 bases; nucleotides not matched to a gene: 5. CDR3 coding DNA: TGCGCCAGCAGCTTGAAGTGGGGACAGGGCTACGAGCAGTACTTC. Amino acids: CASSLKWGQGYEQYF.

This clonotype appeared many times. The chain combines TRBV13 with TRBJ2-1; no firm D call. Germline lookup yields CDR1 PRHDT and CDR2 FYEKMQ (reference sequence). The CDR3 loop spans 13 amino acids. V was cut by 5 bases and J by 9 bases, with 14 bases left in between. This CDR3 is CASSLRVSGEQFF. The CDR3 bases are TGTGCCAGCAGCCTCCGGGTTAGTGGTGAGCAGTTCTTC.

This clonotype has ten or more counts. The gene calls are TRBV28 and TRBJ2-7, with D possibly TRBD1 on 5 matching bases. V was pared by 11 bases and J by 6 bases, with 11 bases between. Germline V gives CDR1 MDHEN, CDR2 SYDVKM. The CDR3 has 10 amino acids. The CDR3 region has the DNA TGTGCCGGGGCTGCCTGCGAGCAGTACTTC. Its protein product is CAGAACEQYF.

This clonotype turned up a few times. V gene TRBV5-1 combines with J gene TRBJ2-5, with D uncertain. The CDR3 contains 13 residues. CDR1 and CDR2 (germline): SGHRS, YFSETQ. Trimming removed 5 bases at V and 1 base at J, with 9 bases between. The DNA of the CDR3 is TGCGCCAGCAGTTCCCTCAGCCAAGAGACCCAGTACTTC. As protein: CASSSLSQETQYF.

The chain is built from TRBV28 and TRBJ1-1; 8 bases are shared with TRBD1. This CDR3 comprises 14 residues. Germline trimming cut 5 bases from V and 3 bases from J; bases unmatched to any gene: 5. CDR1 and CDR2 from the germline V gene are MDHEN and SYDVKM. CDR3 loop: CASSPGGSDTEAFF. The CDR3 DNA follows: TGTGCCAGCAGTCCAGGGGGCTCGGACACTGAAGCTTTCTTT.

The sample holds a few counts of this clonotype. The rearrangement uses TRBV6-1 and TRBJ1-3; 8 bases line up with TRBD1. The CDR3 runs 15 residues. Germline CDR1 MNHNS, CDR2 SASEGT. J lost 3 bases, V lost 2 bases, and 3 bases had no gene match. DNA for the CDR3: TGTGCCAGCAGTGAACCAGGGGGCGGTGGAAACACCATATATTTT. Translated: CASSEPGGGGNTIYF.

This clonotype has a count of ten or more. This chain joins TRBV20-1 and TRBJ2-7; D tentatively fits TRBD1 or TRBD2 (6 bases each). The V end lost 4 bases, the J end lost 6 bases, and 16 bases lay between the germline ends. CDR3 size: 13 residues. Germline lookup yields CDR1 DFQATT and CDR2 SNEGSKA (reference sequence). The DNA for the CDR3 is TGCAGTGCTAACGGAGGAGGGGGGAGCGAGCAGTACTTC. Its translation: CSANGGGGSEQYF.

This clonotype was recorded many times. The chain has TRBV7-9 and TRBJ2-7, with a possible D match to TRBD2 (7 bases). The CDR3 totals 17 residues. Germline CDR1 and CDR2: SEHNR and FQNEAQ (reference sequence). V lost 4 bases to trimming and J lost 3 bases, with 22 bases between them. CDR3 region: CASSSQLGRGGNYEQYF. The DNA for the CDR3 is TGTGCCAGCAGCTCCCAACTGGGCAGGGGAGGGAACTACGAGCAGTACTTC. The complete variable domain, with remaining parts taken from reference TRBV7-9 and TRBJ2-7, reads DTGVSQNPRHKITKRGQNVTFRCDPISEHNRLYWYRQTLGQGPEFLTYFQNEAQLEKSRLLSDRFSAERPKGSFSTLEIQRTEQGDSAMYLCASSSQLGRGGNYEQYFGPGTRLTVT.

This clonotype turned up a few times. The CDR3 here is CAIRPGDNYGYTF. The CDR3 DNA follows: TGTGCCATCAGACCCGGGGATAACTATGGCTACACCTTC. V gene TRBV10-3 combines with J gene TRBJ1-2, with no clear D. V was clipped by 6 bases and J by 1 base, with 9 bases between them. The CDR3 is 13 amino acids. CDR1 is ENHRY, CDR2 SYGVKD, per germline.

This clonotype was seen repeatedly, ten times or more. V gene TRBV3-1 combines with J gene TRBJ1-1, with unresolved D. The V gene lost 0 bases and the J gene lost 5 bases, with 13 bases spanning the gap. CDR1 LGHDT and CDR2 YNNKEL come from the germline V gene (reference sequence). This CDR3 spans 15 amino acids. CDR3: CASSQDNRRETEAFF. CDR3 coding DNA: TGTGCCAGCAGCCAAGATAATAGGAGGGAGACTGAAGCTTTCTTT.

This clonotype was seen only a few times. The chain links TRBV28 to TRBJ1-4, with 9 positions matching TRBD1. The J segment lost 7 bases and the V segment lost 4 bases, leaving 4 bases of the junction unmatched. The CDR3 extends over 14 amino acids. Looked up from germline, CDR1 is MDHEN and CDR2 is SYDVKM. CDR3 residues: CASSSGTGSEKLFF. CDR3 coding DNA: TGTGCCAGCAGTTCCGGGACAGGGAGTGAAAAACTGTTTTTT.

Ten or more counts support this clonotype. The chain uses TRBV12-3 or TRBV12-4 and TRBJ2-2; D is ambiguous. There are 11 residues in the CDR3. V was trimmed by 2 bases and J by 7 bases, leaving 2 bases between them. The CDR3 sequence is CASSLFGELFF. The CDR3, as DNA: TGTGCCAGCAGTTTATTCGGGGAGCTGTTTTTT.

In this sample, this clonotype turned up a few times. This chain uses TRBV6-2 or TRBV6-3 with TRBJ2-1, with 7 bases matching TRBD2. J gave up 4 bases and V 6 bases, and 12 bases lay outside the gene matches. The CDR3 has 16 amino acids. Germline CDR1 is MNHEY and CDR2 is SVGEGT. The CDR3 reads CASRHLSGISYNEQFF. In nucleotides, the CDR3 is TGTGCCAGCAGGCACCTGAGCGGGATCTCATACAATGAGCAGTTCTTC.